The 9 T cell receptor beta chains listed next were all sequenced from one sample in a study of T cells in Graves' hyperthyroidism and ophthalmopathy. Researchers took RNA transcripts and amplified the TCR beta CDR3 regions from them. HTBI primers were the set used in a first-round RT-PCR of the TCR CDR3. In TCRdb, the multiplex PCR reads were re-called with MiXCR into one record per CDR3 protein. Here the sample spans almost 600,000 distinct CDR3 sequences, approximately 15% being singletons. The sample comprised blood. Source of these receptors: a woman in her 30s with Graves' hyperthyroidism that later progressed to Graves' ophthalmopathy.

The sample holds a few counts of this clonotype. The chain uses TRBV15 and TRBJ1-5; D ambiguous. Germline assignment: CDR1 LNHNV and CDR2 YYDKDF (reference sequence). V lost 0 bases, J lost 3 bases, and 9 bases lay in between. This CDR3 spans 15 amino acids. The CDR3 DNA is TGTGCCACCAGCAGAGATTATGAAACCAATCAGCCCCAGCATTTT. Translated: CATSRDYETNQPQHF.

This clonotype has ten or more counts. The chain combines TRBV7-2 with TRBJ2-5; 7 bases map to TRBD2. The CDR3 is made up of 16 amino acids. The germline gives CDR1 SGHTA, CDR2 FQGNSA. The V and J ends lost 5 bases and 2 bases, in that order; junction bases with no gene match: 11. CDR3 nucleotides: TGTGCCAGCAGCCGACACGGTGGGGGGGAACAAGAGACCCAGTACTTC. It is translated as CASSRHGGGEQETQYF.

There are many counts of this clonotype. This chain connects TRBV2 to TRBJ2-1; 7 bases map to TRBD2. Trimming cost V 6 bases and J 1 base; bases outside gene matches: 15. Germline-derived CDR1 and CDR2 are SNHLY and FYNNEI. The CDR3 is made up of 18 amino acids. The CDR3 region has the DNA TGTGCCAGCAGGGCGGGGAGGGACTCCTACAGGTCCTACAATGAGCAGTTCTTC. Its protein product is CASRAGRDSYRSYNEQFF.

This clonotype was picked up a small number of times. This chain uses TRBV20-1 with TRBJ1-4; D call uncertain. V lost 5 bases and J lost 0, with 10 bases in between. Germline CDR1 DFQATT, CDR2 SNEGSKA (reference sequence). CDR3 length: 14 amino acids. The CDR3 DNA reads TGCAGTGCTCCCCTCCATGCAACTAATGAAAAACTGTTTTTT. Amino acid sequence: CSAPLHATNEKLFF.

In its sample, this clonotype was seen many times. The V gene is TRBV12-3 or TRBV12-4, the J gene TRBJ2-1; TRBD2 matches at 11 bases. The CDR3 sequence is 17 residues long. V lost 5 bases and J lost 1; bases outside the gene matches: 7. CDR3 sequence reads: CASSGALAGGSYNEQFF. CDR3 coding DNA: TGTGCCAGCAGTGGCGCCCTAGCGGGAGGATCCTACAATGAGCAGTTCTTC.

This clonotype was observed at least ten times. The chain links TRBV28 to TRBJ1-1; no definite D call. CDR1 is MDHEN, CDR2 SYDVKM, per germline. There are 11 residues in the CDR3. The V and J ends lost 0 bases and 6 bases respectively, with 2 bases between them. The DNA of the CDR3 is TGTGCCAGCAGTTTATGGGCTGAAGCTTTCTTT. Translated: CASSLWAEAFF.

To note about this clonotype: An end of the junction differs from the germline gene, which may be a read error. This sequence joins TRBV12-3 or TRBV12-4 and TRBJ2-7; 7 positions agree with TRBD1. The length of the CDR3 is 14 residues. The CDR3 loop reads CASSLGTVLYEQYF. CDR3 coding DNA: TGCGCCAGCAGTCTCGGGACAGTTCTCTACGAGCAGTACTTC.

In its sample, this clonotype was seen many times. The CDR3 nucleotides are TGTGCCACCAGTGGTGGCAACGGAGGGGGACACAATGAGCAGTTCTTC. Translating it yields CATSGGNGGGHNEQFF. J is TRBJ2-1 and V is TRBV24-1, with D perhaps given as TRBD1 or TRBD2 (6 bases each). CDR3 size: 16 residues. Trimming took off 5 bases at V and 5 bases at J, with 18 bases between the two ends. Germline CDR1 KGHDR, CDR2 SFDVKD.

V gene TRBV25-1 combines with J gene TRBJ1-3; no firm D call. Trimming removed 3 bases from V and 0 bases from J, with 12 bases in between. The germline gives CDR1 MGHDK, CDR2 SYGVNS. This CDR3 comprises 16 residues. CDR3 region: CASSDVQAPSGNTIYF. CDR3 DNA sequence: TGTGCCAGCAGTGATGTGCAGGCCCCCTCTGGAAACACCATATATTTT.